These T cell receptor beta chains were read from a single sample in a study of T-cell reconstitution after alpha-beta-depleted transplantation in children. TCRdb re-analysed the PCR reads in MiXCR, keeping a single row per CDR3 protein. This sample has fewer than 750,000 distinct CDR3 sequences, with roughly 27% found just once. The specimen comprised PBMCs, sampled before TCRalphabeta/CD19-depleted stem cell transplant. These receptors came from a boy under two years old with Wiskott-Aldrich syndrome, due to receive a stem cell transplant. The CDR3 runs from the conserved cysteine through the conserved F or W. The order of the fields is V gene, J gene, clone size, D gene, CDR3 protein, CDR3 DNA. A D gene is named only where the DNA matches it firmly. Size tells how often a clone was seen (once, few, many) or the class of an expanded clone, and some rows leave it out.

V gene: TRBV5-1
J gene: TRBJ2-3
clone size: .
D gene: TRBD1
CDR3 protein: CASSNRQGPRTDTQYF
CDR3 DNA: TGCGCCAGCAGCAACAGACAGGGCCCCCGCACAGATACGCAGTATTTT

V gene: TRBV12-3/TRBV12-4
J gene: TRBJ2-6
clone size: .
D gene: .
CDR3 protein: CASSLVGGTGANVLTF
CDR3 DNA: TGTGCCAGCAGTTTAGTCGGGGGTACTGGGGCCAACGTCCTGACTTTC

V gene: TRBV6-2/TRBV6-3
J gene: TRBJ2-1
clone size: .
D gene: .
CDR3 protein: CASSYLLADNEQFF
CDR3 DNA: TGTGCCAGCAGTTACTTGCTAGCAGACAATGAGCAGTTCTTC

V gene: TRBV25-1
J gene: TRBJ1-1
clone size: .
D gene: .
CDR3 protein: CASSEEGGSTEAFF
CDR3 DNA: TGTGCCAGCAGTGAGGAAGGGGGGAGCACTGAAGCTTTCTTT

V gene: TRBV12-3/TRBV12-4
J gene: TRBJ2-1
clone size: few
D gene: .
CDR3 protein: CASSSTGLNNEQFF
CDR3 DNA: TGTGCCAGCAGTTCTACAGGATTAAACAATGAGCAGTTCTTC

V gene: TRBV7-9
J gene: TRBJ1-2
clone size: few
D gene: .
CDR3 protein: CASSLTEYGYTF
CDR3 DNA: TGTGCCAGCAGCCTGACAGAATATGGCTACACCTTC

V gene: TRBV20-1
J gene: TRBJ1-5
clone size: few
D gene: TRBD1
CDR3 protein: CSALTGGGSNQPQHF
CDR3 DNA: TGCAGTGCTTTGACAGGGGGCGGGAGCAATCAGCCCCAGCATTTT

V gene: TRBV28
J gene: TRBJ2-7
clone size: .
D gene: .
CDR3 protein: CASSLYLASSYEQYF
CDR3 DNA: TGTGCCAGCAGTTTATATCTAGCCAGCTCCTACGAGCAGTACTTC

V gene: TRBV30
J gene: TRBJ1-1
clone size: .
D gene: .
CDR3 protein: CAWSGHGMNTEAFF
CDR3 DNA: TGTGCCTGGAGTGGACACGGAATGAACACTGAAGCTTTCTTT

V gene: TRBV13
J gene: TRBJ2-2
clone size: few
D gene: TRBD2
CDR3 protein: CASSIRLAGLVGELFF
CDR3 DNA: TGTGCCAGCAGCATCCGACTAGCGGGACTGGTGGGGGAGCTGTTTTTT

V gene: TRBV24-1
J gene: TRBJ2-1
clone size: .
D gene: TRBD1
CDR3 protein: CATSETPGQKVASSSYNEQFF
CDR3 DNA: TGTGCCACCAGTGAGACACCGGGACAGAAAGTAGCCTCGAGCTCCTACAATGAGCAGTTCTTC

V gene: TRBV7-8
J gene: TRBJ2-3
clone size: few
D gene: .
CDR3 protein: CASSPVATTDTQYF
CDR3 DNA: TGTGCCAGCAGTCCTGTAGCGACCACAGATACGCAGTATTTT

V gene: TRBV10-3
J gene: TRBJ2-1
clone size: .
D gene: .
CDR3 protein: CAINHPTGGRGNEQFF
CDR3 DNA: TGTGCCATCAACCATCCCACTGGCGGGCGGGGCAATGAGCAGTTCTTC

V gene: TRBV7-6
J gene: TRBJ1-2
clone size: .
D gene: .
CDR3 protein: CARRVRLCGYTF
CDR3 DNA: TGTGCCAGAAGAGTTAGGTTGTGTGGCTACACCTTC

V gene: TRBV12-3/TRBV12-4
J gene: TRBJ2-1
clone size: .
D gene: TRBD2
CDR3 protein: CASIKTAGRARNEQFF
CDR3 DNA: TGTGCCAGCATTAAAACAGCCGGGAGGGCAAGGAATGAGCAGTTCTTC

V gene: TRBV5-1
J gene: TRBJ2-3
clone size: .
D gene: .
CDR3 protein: CASSFGGGDTQYF
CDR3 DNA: TGCGCCAGCAGCTTTGGGGGCGGAGATACGCAGTATTTT

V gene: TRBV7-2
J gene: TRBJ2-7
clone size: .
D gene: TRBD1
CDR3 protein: CASSLRTGLPYEQYF
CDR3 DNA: TGTGCCAGCAGCTTACGGACAGGGCTCCCCTACGAGCAGTACTTC

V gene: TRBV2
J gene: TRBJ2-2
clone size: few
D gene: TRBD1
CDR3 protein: CASSGQGAWTWELFF
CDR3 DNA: TGTGCCAGCAGTGGACAGGGGGCATGGACCTGGGAGCTGTTTTTT

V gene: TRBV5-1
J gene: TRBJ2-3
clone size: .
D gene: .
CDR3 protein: CASSLWGIGDTQYF
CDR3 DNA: TGCGCCAGCAGCTTGTGGGGCATCGGGGATACGCAGTATTTT

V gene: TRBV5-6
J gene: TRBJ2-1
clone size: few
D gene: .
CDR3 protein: CASSLGRANEQFF
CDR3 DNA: TGTGCCAGCAGCTTGGGCAGGGCCAATGAGCAGTTCTTC

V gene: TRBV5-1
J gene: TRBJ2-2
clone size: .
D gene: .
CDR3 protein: CASSFGQKNTGELFF
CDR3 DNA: TGCGCCAGCAGCTTTGGACAGAAGAACACCGGGGAGCTGTTTTTT

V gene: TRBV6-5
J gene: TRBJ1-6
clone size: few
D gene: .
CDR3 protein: CASSSGTPGSPLHF
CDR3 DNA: TGTGCCAGCAGTTCCGGGACGCCTGGTTCACCCCTCCACTTT

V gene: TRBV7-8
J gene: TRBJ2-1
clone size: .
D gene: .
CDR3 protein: CASSLMVSSYNEQFF
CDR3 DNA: TGTGCCAGCAGCTTAATGGTGAGTTCCTACAATGAGCAGTTCTTC

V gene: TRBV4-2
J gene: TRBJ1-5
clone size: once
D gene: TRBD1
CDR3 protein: CASSQGDRGHQPQHF
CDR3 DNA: TGTGCCAGCAGCCAGGGGGACAGGGGGCATCAGCCCCAGCATTTT

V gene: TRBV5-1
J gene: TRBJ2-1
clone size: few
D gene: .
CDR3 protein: CASRAWFGMAFSYNEQFF
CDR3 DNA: TGCGCCAGCAGGGCTTGGTTCGGAATGGCGTTCTCCTACAATGAGCAGTTCTTC

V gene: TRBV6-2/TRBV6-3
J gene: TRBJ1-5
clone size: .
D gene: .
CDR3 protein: CASSYRGPQHF
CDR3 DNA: TGTGCCAGCAGTTACAGAGGGCCCCAGCATTTT

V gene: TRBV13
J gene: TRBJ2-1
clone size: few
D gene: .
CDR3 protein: CASSPTRFYNEQFF
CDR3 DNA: TGTGCCAGCAGCCCAACTAGGTTCTACAATGAGCAGTTCTTC

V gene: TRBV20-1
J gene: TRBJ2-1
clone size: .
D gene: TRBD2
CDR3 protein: CSAQTSGASYNEQFF
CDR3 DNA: TGCAGTGCGCAGACTAGCGGGGCATCCTACAATGAGCAGTTCTTC

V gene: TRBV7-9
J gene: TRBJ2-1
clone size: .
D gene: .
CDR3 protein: CASGPRYNEQFF
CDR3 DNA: TGTGCAAGCGGCCCTCGCTACAATGAGCAGTTCTTC

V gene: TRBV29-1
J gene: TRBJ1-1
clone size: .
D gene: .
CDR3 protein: CSVVVRGAWTEAFF
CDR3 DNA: TGCAGCGTTGTAGTTCGGGGCGCGTGGACTGAAGCTTTCTTT

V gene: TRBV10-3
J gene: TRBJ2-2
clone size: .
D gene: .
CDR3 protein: CAITNTQNTGELFF
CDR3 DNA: TGTGCCATCACGAACACCCAGAACACCGGGGAGCTGTTTTTT